These 10 T cell receptor beta chains originate from one sample sequenced in a study of response to subunit inactivated influenza vaccine. TCRdb itself ran the RT-PCR reads through MiXCR, one entry per CDR3 protein. This sample has 860,000 or so distinct CDR3 sequences, with approximately 22% found just once. Here the sequenced sample was PBMCs from blood, taken roughly 5 days after vaccination. The receptors shown here come from a man aged 45 to 65 who received an inactivated influenza vaccine.

This chain uses TRBV28 with TRBJ2-7; TRBD1 might be the D (6 bases). Per the germline V gene, CDR1 is MDHEN and CDR2 is SYDVKM. The CDR3 has 15 amino acids. The V end was cut by 6 bases, the J end by 2 bases, with 17 bases between. The CDR3 here is CASSVGTGSPYEQYF. CDR3 DNA: TGTGCCAGCAGCGTCGGTACAGGGTCCCCCTACGAGCAGTACTTC.

A single count supports this clonotype. The CDR3 region has the DNA TGTGCCAGCAGTTCTACTTTTCTAGGAAATCAGCCCCAGCATTTT. Encoded protein: CASSSTFLGNQPQHF. The rearrangement joins TRBV6-2 or TRBV6-3 to TRBJ1-5; the D is unclear. The CDR3 loop spans 15 amino acids. The germline V gene has CDR1 MNHEY and CDR2 SVGEGT. V was trimmed by 4 bases and J by 4 bases, leaving 14 bases between them.

V gene TRBV20-1 combines with J gene TRBJ2-7; D may be TRBD2 (6 bases). Germline V gene sequence: CDR1 DFQATT, CDR2 SNEGSKA (reference sequence). CDR3 length equals 14 residues. Trimming stripped 4 bases from V and 3 bases from J, with 16 bases between. The CDR3 here is CSATPRLDVYEQYF. The CDR3 DNA sequence: TGCAGTGCTACTCCAAGACTAGATGTCTACGAGCAGTACTTC.

The table lists this clonotype with a few counts. The chain carries TRBV6-1 and TRBJ1-6, with 9 nucleotides matching TRBD1. Germline V gene data show CDR1 as MNHNS and CDR2 as SASEGT. This CDR3 has 16 residues. V was pared by 7 bases and J by 10 bases, with 14 bases of the junction left unmatched. DNA of the CDR3: TGTGCCAGCACCCGGGACAGGGAAGGCCACCGATCACCCCTCCACTTT. Translation gives CASTRDREGHRSPLHF.

In regard to this clonotype: At one of its ends the junction is not consistent with the germline gene, which may arise from a read error. V and J are TRBV12-3 or TRBV12-4 and TRBJ1-1; a weak D match, TRBD1 (5 bases). This CDR3 has 11 residues. In DNA, the CDR3 is TGTGCCAGCAGTTTTGGGGGGTGGTGTGTCTTT. It translates to CASSFGGWCVF.

This chain links TRBV7-3 with TRBJ2-1; 13 bases are shared with TRBD2. This CDR3 comprises 16 residues. The V segment lost 6 bases and the J segment 6 bases; nucleotides outside the gene matches: 8. Germline V gene data show CDR1 as SGHTA and CDR2 as FQGTGA. In DNA, the CDR3 is TGTGCCAGCAGTGCGAGAGGACTAGCGGGAGCCAATGAGCAGTTCTTC. This translates into CASSARGLAGANEQFF.

This clonotype was counted only a few times. CDR3 sequence reads: CASSSGGYLINEQYF. The CDR3 DNA reads TGTGCCAGCAGCTCCGGGGGATACCTGATAAACGAGCAGTACTTC. The V and J genes are TRBV7-8 and TRBJ2-7; maybe TRBD2 (6 bases). CDR1 and CDR2 (germline): SGHVS, FQNEAQ. The CDR3 totals 15 residues. Trimming pared 4 bases from V and 5 bases from J, leaving 18 bases between.

V usage is TRBV29-1 and J usage is TRBJ2-7; 8 bases fit TRBD2. Trimming cost V 7 bases and J 6 bases; bases outside gene matches: 11. Germline V gives CDR1 SQVTM, CDR2 ANQGSEA. The length of the CDR3 is 13 residues. The CDR3 DNA reads as TGCAGCGCCCAGGAGCTCCGGGGGGGCGAGCAGTACTTC. Protein: CSAQELRGGEQYF.

This chain connects TRBV6-2 or TRBV6-3 to TRBJ2-1; weak D call: TRBD1 (6 bases). Per the germline V gene, CDR1 is MNHEY and CDR2 is SVGEGT. The CDR3 totals 13 residues. V lost 8 bases and J 9 bases, leaving 17 bases between the germline ends. The CDR3: CASREQGGSEQFF. The CDR3 DNA is TGTGCCAGCCGGGAACAGGGTGGGAGTGAGCAGTTCTTC.

This clonotype was detected a few times. This chain joins TRBV21-1 and TRBJ1-1. TRBV21-1 is recorded as a pseudogene. This CDR3 has 15 amino acids. CDR3 amino acids: CASSRRSRIATEAFF. The CDR3 nucleotides read TGTGCCAGCAGCCGGCGAAGCAGGATCGCCACTGAAGCTTTCTTT.